This T cell receptor beta chain was sequenced during a study of blood T cell repertoires in COVID-19 (dated by TCRdb to 2018 to 2021). At the level of the whole study: The collaborator samples originated in the United States, Italy and Spain and spanned the acute and convalescent phases of COVID-19. The prospective study material was composed of cDNA or gDNA derived from T cells, B-cell-depleted T cells, or PBMCs. Subjects who had been exposed to COVID-19, were actively infected with it, or had recovered from it provided the deeply sampled blood TCRbeta repertoires that made up the dataset. The repertoires were released in a freely available public database intended as a resource for research on the immune response to SARS-CoV-2. Samples were obtained from the ongoing ImmuneRACE study (first 160 participants) and from over a thousand subjects provided by 6 global collaborators. A de-identified subject ID, COVID-19 status, age in years and sex were almost always included in the sample metadata. Where available, HLA class I and class II types were taken from metadata supplied by the sample provider and were not determined by assay-based typing. Overall study results and their limits: How much clinical and demographic metadata was included differed by source and by participant, and the metadata was provided uncurated.

A word on this clone: Its antigen is not yet known. Nothing much larger sits one base from this clone, and base qualities are not available.

V lost 1 base and J lost 1 base; the stretch between them is 14 bases long. The CDR3 spans 16 residues, from the cysteine through the phenylalanine. Only the CDR3 DNA stays, 48 bases, in frame from base 1. CDR1 and CDR2 (SGDLS, YYNGEE) derive from the germline V gene. TCRbeta CDR3 regions were amplified from genomic DNA by means of the immunoSEQ Assay, a bias-controlled multiplex PCR. Concerning the study's data processing: Within the assay, amplification of reference gene primers was used to estimate how many nucleated cells each sample contained. Sequence reads were collapsed and filtered to measure the absolute abundance of every unique TCRbeta CDR3 rearrangement. For each sample, productive Simpson clonality was calculated as the square root of Simpson's diversity index over productive rearrangements. TCRdb mirrors the immuneACCESS table, restricted to in-frame sequences. Some clones are absent from its copies; in checked studies, under half trace to an unresolved V gene, and the reason for the others is unknown. The V and J calls and clone size were taken over from that table, and D and trimming were inferred from the DNA. A total of about 230,000 clones appear in this sample, almost 90% of them only once. The ten largest clonotypes hold less than 3.5% of the sample.

Each collaborating institution followed its own protocols to collect whole blood in K2EDTA tubes. For TCRbeta analysis, collaborators shipped samples in one of three forms: frozen whole blood, isolated PBMCs, or DNA extracted from either of those sample types. The TCR comes from a woman in her fifties or sixties with acute or convalescent COVID-19. In this chain, TRBV9 is recombined with TRBJ1-1; D gene: possibly TRBD1, on 5 matching bases. Sequenced input: peripheral blood. This receptor has the CDR3 CASSVHQGQENTEAFF. In nucleotides, the sequence is TGTGCCAGCAGCGTACATCAGGGCCAGGAGAACACTGAAGCTTTCTTT.